This T cell receptor beta chain was recovered during a study of cytomegalovirus exposure and HLA in healthy donors. In germline, CDR1 is SEHNR, CDR2 FQNEAQ (reference sequence). J lost 1 base, V lost 5 bases, and 6 bases had no gene match. CDR3 size: 16 residues. 60 Vbeta and 13 Jbeta primers were used in PCR. Clones were sequenced by immunoSEQ multiplex PCR, and TCRdb holds only the in-frame ones, with some missing. The table for this sample gives more than 55,000 clones. Comment on this clone: Its antigen is as yet unknown.

Study-wide results and limits: A few CMV-associated chains proved CMV antigen-specific in vitro. An analysis that was carried out later associated some 17,000 TCR beta sequences with HLA alleles at 0.05 false discovery rate. As a later analysis revealed, most CMV-associated TCR beta chains appeared HLA-restricted.

The sequencing input was PBMCs. The TCR sequence derives from a woman aged 40 to 50 in good health and CMV-seropositive. The V gene is TRBV7-9, the J gene TRBJ2-1, with 9 positions matching TRBD1. CDR3 bases: TGTGCCAGCAGCCCATGGGACAGGGAGTCCTACAATGAGCAGTTCTTC. This codes for CASSPWDRESYNEQFF.